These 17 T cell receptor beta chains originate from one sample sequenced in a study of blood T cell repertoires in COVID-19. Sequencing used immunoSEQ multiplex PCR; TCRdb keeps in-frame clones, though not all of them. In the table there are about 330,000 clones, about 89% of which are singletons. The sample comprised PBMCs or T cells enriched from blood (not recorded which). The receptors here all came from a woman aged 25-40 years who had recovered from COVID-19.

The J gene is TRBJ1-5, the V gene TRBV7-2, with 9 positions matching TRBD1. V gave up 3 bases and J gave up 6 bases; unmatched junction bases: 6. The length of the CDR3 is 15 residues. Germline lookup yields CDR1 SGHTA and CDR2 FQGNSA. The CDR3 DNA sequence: TGTGCCAGCAGCTTGCGGACAGGGGATCGTCAGCCCCAGCATTTT. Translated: CASSLRTGDRQPQHF.

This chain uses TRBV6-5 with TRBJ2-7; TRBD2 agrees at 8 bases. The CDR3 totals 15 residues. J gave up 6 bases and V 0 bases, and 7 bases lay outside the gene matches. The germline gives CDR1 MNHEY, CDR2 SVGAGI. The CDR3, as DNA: TGTGCCAGCAGTTACTCGAGTAGCGGGGAAGTCGAGCAGTACTTC. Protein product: CASSYSSSGEVEQYF.

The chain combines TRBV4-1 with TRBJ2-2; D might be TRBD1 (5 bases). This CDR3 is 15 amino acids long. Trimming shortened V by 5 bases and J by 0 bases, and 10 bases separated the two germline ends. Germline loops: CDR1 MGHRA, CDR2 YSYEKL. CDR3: CASSFRTPNTGELFF. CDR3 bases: TGCGCCAGCAGCTTCCGGACACCGAACACCGGGGAGCTGTTTTTT.

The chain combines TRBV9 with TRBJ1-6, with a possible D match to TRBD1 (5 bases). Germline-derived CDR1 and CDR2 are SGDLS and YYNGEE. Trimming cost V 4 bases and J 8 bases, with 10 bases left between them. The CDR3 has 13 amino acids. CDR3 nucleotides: TGTGCCAGCAGCCAGGGTAGGGATTCACCCCTCCACTTT. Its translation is CASSQGRDSPLHF.

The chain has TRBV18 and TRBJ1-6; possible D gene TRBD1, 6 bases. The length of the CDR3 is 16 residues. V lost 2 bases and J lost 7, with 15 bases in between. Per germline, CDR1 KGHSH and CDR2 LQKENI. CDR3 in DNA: TGTGCCAGCTCACCATTCGAGGGGGGGGGCAATTCACCCCTCCACTTT. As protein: CASSPFEGGGNSPLHF.

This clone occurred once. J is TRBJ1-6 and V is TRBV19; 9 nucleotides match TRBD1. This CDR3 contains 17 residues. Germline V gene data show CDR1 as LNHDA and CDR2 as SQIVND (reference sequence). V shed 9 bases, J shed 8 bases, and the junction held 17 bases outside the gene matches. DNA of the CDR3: TGTGCCAGCAGCTATATCCACAGGACAGGGGTGGATTCACCCCTCCACTTT. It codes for CASSYIHRTGVDSPLHF.

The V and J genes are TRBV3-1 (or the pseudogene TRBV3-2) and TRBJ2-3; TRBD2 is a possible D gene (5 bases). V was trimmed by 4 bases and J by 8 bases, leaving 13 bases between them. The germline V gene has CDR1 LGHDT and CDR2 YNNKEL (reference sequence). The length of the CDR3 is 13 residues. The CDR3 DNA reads TGTGCCAGCAGCCCCCTGAGTGGAGGTACGCAGTATTTT. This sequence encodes CASSPLSGGTQYF.

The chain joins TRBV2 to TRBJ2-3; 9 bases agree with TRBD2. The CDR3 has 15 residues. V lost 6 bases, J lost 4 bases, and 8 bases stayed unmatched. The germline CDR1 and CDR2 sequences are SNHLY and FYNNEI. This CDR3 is CASSYAGGFADTQYF. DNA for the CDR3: TGTGCCAGCAGCTATGCGGGAGGGTTCGCAGATACGCAGTATTTT.

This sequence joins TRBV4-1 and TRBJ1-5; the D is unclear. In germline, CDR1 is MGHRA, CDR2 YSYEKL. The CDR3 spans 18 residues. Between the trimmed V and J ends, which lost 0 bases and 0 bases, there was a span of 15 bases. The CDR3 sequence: CASSQEAMGSYSNQPQHF. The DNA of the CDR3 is TGCGCCAGCAGCCAAGAAGCAATGGGGAGTTATAGCAATCAGCCCCAGCATTTT.

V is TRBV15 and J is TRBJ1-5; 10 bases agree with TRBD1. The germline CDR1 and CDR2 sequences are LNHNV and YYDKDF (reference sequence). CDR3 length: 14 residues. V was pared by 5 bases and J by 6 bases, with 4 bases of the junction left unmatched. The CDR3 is CATSVDRGSQPQHF. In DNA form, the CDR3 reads TGTGCCACCAGCGTGGACAGGGGGAGTCAGCCCCAGCATTTT.

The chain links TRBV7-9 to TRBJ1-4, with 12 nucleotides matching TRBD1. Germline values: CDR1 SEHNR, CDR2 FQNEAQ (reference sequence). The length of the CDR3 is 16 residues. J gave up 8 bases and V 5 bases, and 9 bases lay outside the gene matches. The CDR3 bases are TGTGCCAGCAGCATAACACCGGGACAGGGGGCGGAAAAACTGTTTTTT. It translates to CASSITPGQGAEKLFF.

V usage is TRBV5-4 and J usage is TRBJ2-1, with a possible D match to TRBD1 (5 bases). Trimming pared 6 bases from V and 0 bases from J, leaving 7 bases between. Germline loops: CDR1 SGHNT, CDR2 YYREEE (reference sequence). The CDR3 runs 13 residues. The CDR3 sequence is CASIGDSYNEQFF. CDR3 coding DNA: TGTGCCAGCATAGGGGACTCCTACAATGAGCAGTTCTTC.

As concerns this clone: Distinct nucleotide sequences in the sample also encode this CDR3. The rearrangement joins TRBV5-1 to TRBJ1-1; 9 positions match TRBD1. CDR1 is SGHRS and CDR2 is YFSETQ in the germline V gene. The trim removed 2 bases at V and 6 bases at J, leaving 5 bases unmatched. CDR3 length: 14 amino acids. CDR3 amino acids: CASSLGTGLAEAFF. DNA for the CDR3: TGCGCCAGCAGCTTAGGGACAGGGCTAGCTGAAGCTTTCTTT.

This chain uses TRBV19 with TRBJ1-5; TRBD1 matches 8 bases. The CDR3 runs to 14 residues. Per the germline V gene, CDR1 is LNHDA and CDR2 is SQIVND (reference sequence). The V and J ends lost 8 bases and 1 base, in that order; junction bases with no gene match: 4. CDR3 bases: TGTGCCAGTGGGAACAGGGGGAGCAATCAGCCCCAGCATTTT. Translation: CASGNRGSNQPQHF.

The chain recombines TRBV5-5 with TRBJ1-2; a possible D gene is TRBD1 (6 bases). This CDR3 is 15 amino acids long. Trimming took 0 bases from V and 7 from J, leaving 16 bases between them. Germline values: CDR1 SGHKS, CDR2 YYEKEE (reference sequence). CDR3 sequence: CASSLAGGAKGGYTF. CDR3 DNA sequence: TGTGCCAGCAGCTTGGCGGGGGGCGCGAAGGGTGGCTACACCTTC.

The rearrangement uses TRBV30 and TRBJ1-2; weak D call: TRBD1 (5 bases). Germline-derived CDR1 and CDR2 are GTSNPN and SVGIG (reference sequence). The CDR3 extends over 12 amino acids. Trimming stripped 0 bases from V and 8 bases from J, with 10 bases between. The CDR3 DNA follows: TGTGCCTGGAGTGTACAGGAGACCGGCTACACCTTC. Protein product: CAWSVQETGYTF.

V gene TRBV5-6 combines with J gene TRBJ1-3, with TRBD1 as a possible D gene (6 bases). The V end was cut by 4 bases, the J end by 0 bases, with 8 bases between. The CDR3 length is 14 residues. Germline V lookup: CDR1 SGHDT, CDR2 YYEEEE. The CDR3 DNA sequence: TGTGCCAGCAGCGACAGGTACTCTGGAAACACCATATATTTT. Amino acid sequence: CASSDRYSGNTIYF.